This TCR beta chain was found in a study of blood T cell repertoires in COVID-19. About the research overall: Donors in the United States, Italy and Spain gave samples during acute or convalescent COVID-19.

Per the study methods: Counts of nucleated cells, estimated from reference gene primer amplification, were obtained. The protocol was immunoSEQ multiplex PCR, while the TCRdb copy is restricted to in-frame clones and leaves out a portion. V, J and clone size are those of that table, while D and trimming were read from the DNA. The table shows 95,000 to 150,000 clones, with less than 75% occurring only once. The V gene's germline CDR1 is SGHNT and CDR2 YYREEE (reference sequence). V lost 2 bases, J lost 3 bases, and 2 bases stayed unmatched. This CDR3 spans 14 amino acids. Sequenced material: peripheral blood. J is TRBJ2-1 and V is TRBV5-4; 7 bases are a match to TRBD1. This receptor was obtained from a human donor with acute or convalescent COVID-19. The donor label of this sample is uncertain. The CDR3: CASSLGDSYNEQFF. The CDR3 DNA reads as TGTGCCAGCAGCTTAGGGGACAGCTACAATGAGCAGTTCTTC.